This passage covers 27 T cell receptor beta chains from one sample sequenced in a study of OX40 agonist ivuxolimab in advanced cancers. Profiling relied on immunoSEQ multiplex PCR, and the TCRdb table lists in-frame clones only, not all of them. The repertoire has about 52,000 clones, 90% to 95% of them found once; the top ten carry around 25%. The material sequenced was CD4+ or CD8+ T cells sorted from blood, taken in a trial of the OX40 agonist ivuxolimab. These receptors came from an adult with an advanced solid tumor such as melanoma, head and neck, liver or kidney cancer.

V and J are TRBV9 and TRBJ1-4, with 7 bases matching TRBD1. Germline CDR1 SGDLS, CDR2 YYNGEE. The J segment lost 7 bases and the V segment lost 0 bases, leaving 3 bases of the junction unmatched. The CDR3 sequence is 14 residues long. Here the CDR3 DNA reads TGTGCCAGCAGCGTAGCGGACAGGCGTGAAAAACTGTTTTTT. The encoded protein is CASSVADRREKLFF. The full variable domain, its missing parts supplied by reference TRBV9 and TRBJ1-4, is DSGVTQTPKHLITATGQRVTLRCSPRSGDLSVYWYQQSLDQGLQFLIQYYNGEERAKGNILERFSAQQFPDLHSELNLSSLELGDSALYFCASSVADRREKLFFGSGTQLSVL.

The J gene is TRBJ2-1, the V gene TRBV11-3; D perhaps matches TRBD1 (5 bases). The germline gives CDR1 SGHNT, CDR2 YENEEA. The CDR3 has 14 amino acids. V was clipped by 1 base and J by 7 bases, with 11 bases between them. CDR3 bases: TGTGCCAGCAGCTTAGGAAGGGGTCGTAATGAGCAGTTCTTC. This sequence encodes CASSLGRGRNEQFF.

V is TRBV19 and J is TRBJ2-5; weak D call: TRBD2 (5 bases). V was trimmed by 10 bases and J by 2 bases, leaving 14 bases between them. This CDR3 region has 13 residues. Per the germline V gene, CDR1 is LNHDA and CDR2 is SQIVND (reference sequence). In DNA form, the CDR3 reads TGTGCCACTTCAACTAGTCTACAAGAGACCCAGTACTTC. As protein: CATSTSLQETQYF. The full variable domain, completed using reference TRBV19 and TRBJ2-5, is DGGITQSPKYLFRKEGQNVTLSCEQNLNHDAMYWYRQDPGQGLRLIYYSQIVNDFQKGDIAEGYSVSREKKESFPLTVTSAQKNPTAFYLCATSTSLQETQYFGPGTRLLVL.

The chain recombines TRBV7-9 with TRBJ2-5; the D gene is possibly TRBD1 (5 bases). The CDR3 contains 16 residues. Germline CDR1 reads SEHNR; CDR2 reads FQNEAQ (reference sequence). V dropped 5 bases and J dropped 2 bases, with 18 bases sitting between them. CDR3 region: CASSTPSRAIQETQYF. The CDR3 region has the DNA TGTGCCAGCAGCACACCCAGCAGGGCTATACAAGAGACCCAGTACTTC.

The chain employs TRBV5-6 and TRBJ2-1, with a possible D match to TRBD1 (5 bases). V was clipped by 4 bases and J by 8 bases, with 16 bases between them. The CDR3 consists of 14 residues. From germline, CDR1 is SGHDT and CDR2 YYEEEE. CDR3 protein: CASSATFRAYEQFF. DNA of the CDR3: TGTGCCAGCAGCGCGACTTTCAGGGCTTATGAGCAGTTCTTC. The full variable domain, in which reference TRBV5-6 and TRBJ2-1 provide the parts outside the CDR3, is DAGVTQSPTHLIKTRGQQVTLRCSPKSGHDTVSWYQQALGQGPQFIFQYYEEEERQRGNFPDRFSGHQFPNYSSELNVNALLLGDSALYLCASSATFRAYEQFFGPGTRLTVL.

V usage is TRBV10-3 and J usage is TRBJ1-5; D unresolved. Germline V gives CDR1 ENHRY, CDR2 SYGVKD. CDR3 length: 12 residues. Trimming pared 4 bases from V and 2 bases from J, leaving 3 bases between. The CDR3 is CAISAGNQPQHF. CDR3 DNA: TGTGCCATCAGTGCGGGCAATCAGCCCCAGCATTTT.

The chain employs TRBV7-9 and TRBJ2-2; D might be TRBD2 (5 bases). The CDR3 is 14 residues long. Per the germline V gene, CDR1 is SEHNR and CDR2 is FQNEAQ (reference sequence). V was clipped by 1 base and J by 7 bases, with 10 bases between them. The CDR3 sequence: CASSLVRAGGELFF. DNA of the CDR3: TGTGCCAGCAGCTTAGTGCGGGCCGGCGGGGAGCTGTTTTTT. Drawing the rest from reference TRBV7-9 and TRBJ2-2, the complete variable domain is DTGVSQNPRHKITKRGQNVTFRCDPISEHNRLYWYRQTLGQGPEFLTYFQNEAQLEKSRLLSDRFSAERPKGSFSTLEIQRTEQGDSAMYLCASSLVRAGGELFFGEGSRLTVL.

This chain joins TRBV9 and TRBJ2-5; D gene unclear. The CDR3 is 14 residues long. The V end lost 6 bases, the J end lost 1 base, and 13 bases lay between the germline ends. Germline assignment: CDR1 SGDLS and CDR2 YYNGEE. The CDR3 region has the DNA TGTGCCAGCACCCCCCATAACAGCCAAGAGACCCAGTACTTC. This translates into CASTPHNSQETQYF.

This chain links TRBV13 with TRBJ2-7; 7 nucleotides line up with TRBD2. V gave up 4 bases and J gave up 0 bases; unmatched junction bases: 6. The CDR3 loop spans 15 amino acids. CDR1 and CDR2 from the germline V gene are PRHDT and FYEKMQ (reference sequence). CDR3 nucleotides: TGTGCCAGCAGCTCCAAGACTAGCTACTCCTACGAGCAGTACTTC. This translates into CASSSKTSYSYEQYF.

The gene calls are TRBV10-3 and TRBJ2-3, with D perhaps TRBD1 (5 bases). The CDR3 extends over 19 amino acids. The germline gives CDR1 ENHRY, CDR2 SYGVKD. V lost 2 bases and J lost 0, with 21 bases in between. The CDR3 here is CAISELGRPLPSSTDTQYF. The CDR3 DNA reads TGTGCCATCAGTGAGCTGGGGCGGCCTTTACCTTCTAGCACAGATACGCAGTATTTT.

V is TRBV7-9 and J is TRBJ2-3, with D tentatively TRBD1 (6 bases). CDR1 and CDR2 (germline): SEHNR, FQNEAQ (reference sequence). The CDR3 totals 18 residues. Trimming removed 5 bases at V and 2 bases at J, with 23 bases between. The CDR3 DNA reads TGTGCCAGCAGCACACACCGGCAGGGGAGAGGAACCACAGATACGCAGTATTTT. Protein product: CASSTHRQGRGTTDTQYF.

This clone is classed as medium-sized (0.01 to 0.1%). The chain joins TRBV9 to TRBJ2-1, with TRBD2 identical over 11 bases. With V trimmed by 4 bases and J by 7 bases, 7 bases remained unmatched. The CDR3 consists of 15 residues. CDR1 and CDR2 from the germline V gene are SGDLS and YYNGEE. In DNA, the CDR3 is TGTGCCAGCAGCATTAGCGGGAGGGCCGGGAATGAGCAGTTCTTC. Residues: CASSISGRAGNEQFF. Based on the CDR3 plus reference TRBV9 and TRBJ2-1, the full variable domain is DSGVTQTPKHLITATGQRVTLRCSPRSGDLSVYWYQQSLDQGLQFLIQYYNGEERAKGNILERFSAQQFPDLHSELNLSSLELGDSALYFCASSISGRAGNEQFFGPGTRLTVL.

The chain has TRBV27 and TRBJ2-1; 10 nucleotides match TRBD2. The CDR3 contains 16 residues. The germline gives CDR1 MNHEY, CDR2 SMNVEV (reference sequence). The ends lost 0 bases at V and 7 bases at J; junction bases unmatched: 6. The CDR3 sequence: CASSLSYLAGVNEQFF. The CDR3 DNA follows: TGTGCCAGCAGTTTATCGTACCTAGCGGGAGTGAATGAGCAGTTCTTC.

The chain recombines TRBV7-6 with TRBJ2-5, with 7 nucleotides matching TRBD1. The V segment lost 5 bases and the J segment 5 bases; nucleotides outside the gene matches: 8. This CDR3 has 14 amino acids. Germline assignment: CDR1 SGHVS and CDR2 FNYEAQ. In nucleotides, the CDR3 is TGTGCCAGCAGCCAGGACAGGATTCAGGAGACCCAGTACTTC. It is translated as CASSQDRIQETQYF.

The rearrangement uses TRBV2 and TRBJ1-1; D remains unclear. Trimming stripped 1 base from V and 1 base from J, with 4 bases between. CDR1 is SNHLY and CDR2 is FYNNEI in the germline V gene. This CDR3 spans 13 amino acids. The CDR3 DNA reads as TGTGCCAGCAGTGAAGGCGGGAACACTGAAGCTTTCTTT. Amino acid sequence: CASSEGGNTEAFF. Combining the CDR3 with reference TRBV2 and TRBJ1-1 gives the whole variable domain EPEVTQTPSHQVTQMGQEVILRCVPISNHLYFYWYRQILGQKVEFLVSFYNNEISEKSEIFDDQFSVERPDGSNFTLKIRSTKLEDSAMYFCASSEGGNTEAFFGQGTRLTVV.

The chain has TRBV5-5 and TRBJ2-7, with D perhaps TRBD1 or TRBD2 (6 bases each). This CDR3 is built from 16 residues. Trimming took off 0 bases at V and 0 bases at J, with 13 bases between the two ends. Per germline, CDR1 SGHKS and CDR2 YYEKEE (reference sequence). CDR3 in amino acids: CASSLAGGSSSYEQYF. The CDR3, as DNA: TGTGCCAGCAGCTTGGCCGGGGGCAGCTCCTCCTACGAGCAGTACTTC. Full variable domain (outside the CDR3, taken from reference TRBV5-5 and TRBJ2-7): DAGVTQSPTHLIKTRGQQVTLRCSPISGHKSVSWYQQVLGQGPQFIFQYYEKEERGRGNFPDRFSARQFPNYSSELNVNALLLGDSALYLCASSLAGGSSSYEQYFGPGTRLTVT.

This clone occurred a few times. CDR3 sequence: CASSERQQNEQFF. The CDR3 nucleotides are TGTGCCAGCAGTGAACGACAGCAAAATGAGCAGTTCTTC. The rearrangement links TRBV2 to TRBJ2-1; D possibly corresponds to TRBD1 (5 bases). Germline CDR1 SNHLY, CDR2 FYNNEI. Deletions cut 2 bases from V and 7 bases from J, with 9 bases between. CDR3 length equals 13 residues. The whole variable domain, remainder taken from reference TRBV2 and TRBJ2-1, is EPEVTQTPSHQVTQMGQEVILRCVPISNHLYFYWYRQILGQKVEFLVSFYNNEISEKSEIFDDQFSVERPDGSNFTLKIRSTKLEDSAMYFCASSERQQNEQFFGPGTRLTVL.

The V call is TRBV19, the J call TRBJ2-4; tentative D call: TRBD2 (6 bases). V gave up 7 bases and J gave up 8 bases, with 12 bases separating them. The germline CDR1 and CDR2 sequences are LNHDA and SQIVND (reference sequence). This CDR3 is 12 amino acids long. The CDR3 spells CASTGGDHIQYF. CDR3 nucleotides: TGTGCCAGTACGGGCGGGGACCACATTCAGTACTTC.

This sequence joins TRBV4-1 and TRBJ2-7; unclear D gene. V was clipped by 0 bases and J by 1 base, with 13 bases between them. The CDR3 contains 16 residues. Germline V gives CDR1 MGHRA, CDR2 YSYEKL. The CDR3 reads CASSQEWGGRSYEQYF. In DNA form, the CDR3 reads TGCGCCAGCAGCCAAGAATGGGGTGGCAGGTCCTACGAGCAGTACTTC.

For the CDR3, the DNA is TGCGCCAGCAGCCAAGATCGACTAGCAGGGGTCCAAGAGACCCAGTACTTC. Its translation: CASSQDRLAGVQETQYF. The V call is TRBV4-3, the J call TRBJ2-5; a possible D gene is TRBD2 (7 bases). Trimming took off 0 bases at V and 1 base at J, with 15 bases between the two ends. This CDR3 spans 17 amino acids. Germline V gives CDR1 LGHNA, CDR2 YSLEER.

Written as DNA, the CDR3 is TGTGCCAGCAGTGATTGGGGGTCTGGAAACACCATATATTTT. Its protein product is CASSDWGSGNTIYF. J is TRBJ1-3 and V is TRBV6-1; a possible D gene is TRBD1 (5 bases). This CDR3 is 14 amino acids long. Per germline, CDR1 MNHNS and CDR2 SASEGT. The V end lost 3 bases, the J end lost 1 base, and 7 bases lay between the germline ends.

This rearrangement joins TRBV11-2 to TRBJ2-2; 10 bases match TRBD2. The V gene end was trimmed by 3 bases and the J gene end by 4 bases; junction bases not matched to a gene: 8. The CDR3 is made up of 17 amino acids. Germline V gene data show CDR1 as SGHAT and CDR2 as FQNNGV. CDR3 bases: TGTGCCAGCAGCTTCTCTTTAGCGGGAGGACCCACCGGGGAGCTGTTTTTT. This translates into CASSFSLAGGPTGELFF.

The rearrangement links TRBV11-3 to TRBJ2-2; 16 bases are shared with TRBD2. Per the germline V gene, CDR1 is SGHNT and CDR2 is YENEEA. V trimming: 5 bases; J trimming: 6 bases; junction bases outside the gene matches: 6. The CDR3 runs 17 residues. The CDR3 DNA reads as TGTGCCAGCAGCCCGGGACTAGCGGGAGGGCGTTCCGGGGAGCTGTTTTTT. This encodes CASSPGLAGGRSGELFF. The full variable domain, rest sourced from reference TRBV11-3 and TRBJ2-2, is EAGVVQSPRYKIIEKKQPVAFWCNPISGHNTLYWYLQNLGQGPELLIRYENEEAVDDSQLPKDRFSAERLKGVDSTLKIQPAELGDSAVYLCASSPGLAGGRSGELFFGEGSRLTVL.

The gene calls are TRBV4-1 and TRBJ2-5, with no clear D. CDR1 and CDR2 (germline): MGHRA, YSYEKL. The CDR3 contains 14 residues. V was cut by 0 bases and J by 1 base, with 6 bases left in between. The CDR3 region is CASSQERSQETQYF. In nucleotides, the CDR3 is TGCGCCAGCAGCCAAGAGCGCAGCCAAGAGACCCAGTACTTC.

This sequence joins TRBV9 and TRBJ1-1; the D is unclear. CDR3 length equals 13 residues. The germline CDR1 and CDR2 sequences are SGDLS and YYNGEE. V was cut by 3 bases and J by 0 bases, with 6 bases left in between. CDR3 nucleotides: TGTGCCAGCAGCGAGGATATGAACACTGAAGCTTTCTTT. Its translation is CASSEDMNTEAFF.

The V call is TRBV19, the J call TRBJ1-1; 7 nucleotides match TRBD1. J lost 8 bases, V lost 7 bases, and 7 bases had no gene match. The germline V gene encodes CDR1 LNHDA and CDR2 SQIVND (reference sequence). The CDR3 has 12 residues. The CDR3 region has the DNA TGTGCCAGTAAGAACTGGGGACAGGAAGCTTTCTTT. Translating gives CASKNWGQEAFF.

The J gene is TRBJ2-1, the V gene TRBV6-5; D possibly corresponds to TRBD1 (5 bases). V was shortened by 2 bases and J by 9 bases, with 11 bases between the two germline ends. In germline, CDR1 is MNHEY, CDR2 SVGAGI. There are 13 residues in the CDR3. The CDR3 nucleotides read TGTGCCAGCAGTTACCAGGGCCGTATTGAGCAGTTCTTC. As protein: CASSYQGRIEQFF.